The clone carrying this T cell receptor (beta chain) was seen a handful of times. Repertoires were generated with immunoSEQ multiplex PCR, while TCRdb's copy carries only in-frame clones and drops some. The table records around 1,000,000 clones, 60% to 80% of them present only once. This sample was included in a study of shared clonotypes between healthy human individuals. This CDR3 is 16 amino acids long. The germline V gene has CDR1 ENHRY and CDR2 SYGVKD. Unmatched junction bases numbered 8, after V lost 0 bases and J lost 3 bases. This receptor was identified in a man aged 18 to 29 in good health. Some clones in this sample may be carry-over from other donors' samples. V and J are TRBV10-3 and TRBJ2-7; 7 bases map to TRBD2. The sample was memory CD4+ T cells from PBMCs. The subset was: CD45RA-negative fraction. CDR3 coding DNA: TGTGCCATCAGTGAGTCCGAGGCTAGCGGCCTCTACGAGCAGTACTTC. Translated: CAISESEASGLYEQYF.